Presented here are 15 T cell receptor beta chains from one specimen sequenced in a study of response to subunit inactivated influenza vaccine (dated by TCRdb to between 2017 and 2018). Libraries were prepared through RT-PCR. The data were produced on an Illumina HiSeq 2500. Using fastp at Q25 and MiXCR, TCRdb reprocessed the public reads and kept productive beta chains. Each record represents a unique CDR3 protein, reported with the most common genes and DNA among its rows. The sample table contains 550,000 to 600,000 distinct CDR3 sequences; only one count was recorded for 12% of them. The biggest ten clones account for 9.5% to 13% of the sample. The material sequenced was PBMCs from blood, taken on the day of vaccination. These receptors all come from a man aged 50-59 years who received an inactivated influenza vaccine. Donor details come from another sample of the same person, matched by shared clones.

Only a few counts were recorded for this clonotype. V gene TRBV28 combines with J gene TRBJ2-7, with D perhaps matching TRBD1 (5 bases). CDR1 MDHEN and CDR2 SYDVKM come from the germline V gene. The CDR3 has 14 residues. V was trimmed by 2 bases and J by 3 bases, leaving 11 bases between them. The CDR3, as DNA: TGTGCCAGCAGTTTAACAGGATCCTACTACGAGCAGTACTTC. Translated: CASSLTGSYYEQYF.

This clonotype appeared many times. The chain uses TRBV20-1 and TRBJ2-1; possible D gene TRBD2, 6 bases. The CDR3 is 17 amino acids. V was trimmed by 0 bases and J by 1 base, leaving 16 bases between them. In germline, CDR1 is DFQATT, CDR2 SNEGSKA (reference sequence). CDR3 in amino acids: CSARDPTGAASYNEQFF. DNA for the CDR3: TGCAGTGCTAGAGATCCAACGGGAGCGGCGTCCTACAATGAGCAGTTCTTC.

The CDR3: CASSPQPAMAPDTQYF. In DNA form, the CDR3 reads TGTGCCAGCAGCCCTCAACCAGCCATGGCGCCAGATACGCAGTATTTT. This chain links TRBV7-3 with TRBJ2-3; D gene uncertain. This CDR3 spans 16 amino acids. V was pared by 5 bases and J by 4 bases, with 19 bases between. Germline lookup yields CDR1 SGHTA and CDR2 FQGTGA.

There are a few counts of this clonotype. The chain employs TRBV12-3 or TRBV12-4 and TRBJ1-5, with unresolved D. Trimming stripped 6 bases from V and 4 bases from J, with 10 bases between. CDR3 length equals 13 residues. For the CDR3, the DNA is TGTGCCAGCAGGCCATATAATAATCAGCCCCAGCATTTT. Protein product: CASRPYNNQPQHF.

The chain couples TRBV7-9 to TRBJ2-7, with TRBD1 matching 9 bases. The V gene's germline CDR1 is SEHNR and CDR2 FQNEAQ (reference sequence). The CDR3 sequence is 16 residues long. V lost 5 bases to trimming and J lost 1 base; unmatched junction nucleotides: 9. CDR3 in DNA: TGTGCCAGCAGCGCTCCGACAGGGGGACGATCCTACGAGCAGTACTTC. Its protein is CASSAPTGGRSYEQYF. The whole variable domain, remainder taken from reference TRBV7-9 and TRBJ2-7, is DTGVSQNPRHKITKRGQNVTFRCDPISEHNRLYWYRQTLGQGPEFLTYFQNEAQLEKSRLLSDRFSAERPKGSFSTLEIQRTEQGDSAMYLCASSAPTGGRSYEQYFGPGTRLTVT.

This clonotype was observed a few times. The rearrangement links TRBV5-1 to TRBJ2-5, with 8 bases matching TRBD2. Germline CDR1 is SGHRS and CDR2 is YFSETQ. The CDR3 spans 15 residues. Germline trimming cut 4 bases from V and 1 base from J; bases unmatched to any gene: 6. The CDR3 DNA reads as TGCGCCAGCAGCCCAGCGGGAGAGGTCCAAGAGACCCAGTACTTC. Encoded protein: CASSPAGEVQETQYF.

The J gene is TRBJ2-7, the V gene TRBV27, with 11 bases lining up with TRBD1. V lost 4 bases, J lost 7 bases, and 6 bases stayed unmatched. This CDR3 has 14 amino acids. Germline V lookup: CDR1 MNHEY, CDR2 SMNVEV (reference sequence). CDR3 amino acids: CASSSGQGGQEQYF. The CDR3, as DNA: TGTGCCAGCAGTTCGGGACAGGGGGGACAGGAGCAGTACTTC.

This clonotype was seen a handful of times. J is TRBJ1-1 and V is TRBV4-1; 7 bases are a match to TRBD1. In germline, CDR1 is MGHRA, CDR2 YSYEKL. There are 15 residues in the CDR3. V trimming: 4 bases; J trimming: 5 bases; junction bases outside the gene matches: 10. The CDR3 spells CASSLLRGSWTEAFF. CDR3 nucleotide sequence: TGCGCCAGCAGCCTACTCAGGGGGTCGTGGACTGAAGCTTTCTTT.

This clonotype was counted between two and nine times. The V and J genes are TRBV4-1 and TRBJ1-1; D is ambiguous. This CDR3 comprises 15 residues. Trimming took off 0 bases at V and 2 bases at J, with 10 bases between the two ends. Germline CDR1 and CDR2: MGHRA and YSYEKL. The CDR3: CASSQDRSINTEAFF. The CDR3 DNA follows: TGCGCCAGCAGCCAAGATCGATCGATTAACACTGAAGCTTTCTTT.

This clonotype was detected only a few times. The J gene is TRBJ2-7, the V gene TRBV7-9, with 10 bases matching TRBD1. This CDR3 has 16 amino acids. V was pared by 2 bases and J by 5 bases, with 9 bases of the junction left unmatched. Looked up from germline, CDR1 is SEHNR and CDR2 is FQNEAQ (reference sequence). The DNA of the CDR3 is TGTGCCAGCAGCTTACACCCGGGACAGGGGAGCGACGAGCAGTACTTC. It codes for CASSLHPGQGSDEQYF.

This chain joins TRBV2 and TRBJ2-5; D is perhaps TRBD2 (5 bases). The CDR3 length is 13 residues. V dropped 2 bases and J dropped 3 bases, with 7 bases sitting between them. Looked up from germline, CDR1 is SNHLY and CDR2 is FYNNEI. Here the CDR3 reads CASSETGKETQYF. The CDR3 bases are TGTGCCAGCAGTGAAACGGGGAAAGAGACCCAGTACTTC.

This clonotype has only a few counts. This chain uses TRBV20-1 with TRBJ2-7, with a weak D call TRBD2 (6 bases). The CDR3 consists of 13 residues. V was clipped by 4 bases and J by 0 bases, with 10 bases between them. Germline lookup yields CDR1 DFQATT and CDR2 SNEGSKA (reference sequence). This chain's CDR3 is CSATSVSSYEQYF. Written as DNA, the CDR3 is TGCAGTGCTACTAGCGTCAGCTCCTACGAGCAGTACTTC.

The J gene is TRBJ1-5, the V gene TRBV4-1, with D uncertain. The CDR3 loop spans 16 amino acids. The germline gives CDR1 MGHRA, CDR2 YSYEKL. Trimming removed 0 bases at V and 2 bases at J, with 11 bases between. CDR3 residues: CASSQESHGGNQPQHF. The CDR3 coding sequence is TGCGCCAGCAGCCAAGAGTCGCATGGCGGCAATCAGCCCCAGCATTTT.

In this sample, this clonotype turned up a few times. CDR3 protein: CASSQDRNGRGTQYF. CDR3 bases: TGTGCCAGCAGCCAAGACAGGAACGGGAGGGGGACCCAGTACTTC. The rearrangement joins TRBV4-2 to TRBJ2-5; 8 bases fit TRBD2. Per the germline V gene, CDR1 is LGHNA and CDR2 is YNFKEQ. This CDR3 contains 15 residues. The V and J ends lost 0 bases and 7 bases, in that order; junction bases with no gene match: 7.

V is TRBV5-1 and J is TRBJ1-1, with unresolved D. Looked up from germline, CDR1 is SGHRS and CDR2 is YFSETQ. V lost 4 bases and J lost 2, with 12 bases in between. The length of the CDR3 is 14 residues. Written as DNA, the CDR3 is TGCGCCAGCAGCACCTTGCAAGCAAACACTGAAGCTTTCTTT. Translation gives CASSTLQANTEAFF.